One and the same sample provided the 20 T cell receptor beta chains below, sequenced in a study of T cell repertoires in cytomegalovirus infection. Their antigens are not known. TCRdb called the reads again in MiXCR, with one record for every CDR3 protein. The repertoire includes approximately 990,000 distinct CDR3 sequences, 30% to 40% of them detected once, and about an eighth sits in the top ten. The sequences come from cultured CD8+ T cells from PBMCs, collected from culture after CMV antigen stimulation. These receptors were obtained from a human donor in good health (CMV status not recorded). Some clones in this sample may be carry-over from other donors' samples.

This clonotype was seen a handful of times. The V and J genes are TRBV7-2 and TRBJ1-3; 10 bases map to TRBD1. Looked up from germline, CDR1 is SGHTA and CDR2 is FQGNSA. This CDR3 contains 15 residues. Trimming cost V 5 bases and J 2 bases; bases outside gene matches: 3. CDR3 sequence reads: CASSPGQGAGNTIYF. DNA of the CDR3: TGTGCCAGCAGCCCCGGACAGGGGGCTGGAAACACCATATATTTT.

The CDR3 loop is CASTRGGQETQYF. The CDR3 coding sequence is TGTGCCAGCACGAGGGGGGGTCAAGAGACCCAGTACTTC. J is TRBJ2-5 and V is TRBV6-1; possible D gene TRBD2, 7 bases. The length of the CDR3 is 13 residues. The germline CDR1 and CDR2 sequences are MNHNS and SASEGT. V lost 7 bases and J 2 bases, leaving 11 bases between the germline ends.

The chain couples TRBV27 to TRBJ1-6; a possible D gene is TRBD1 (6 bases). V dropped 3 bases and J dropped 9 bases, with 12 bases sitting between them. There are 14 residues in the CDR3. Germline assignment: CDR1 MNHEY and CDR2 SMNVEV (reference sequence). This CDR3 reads CASSLGRGGSPLHF. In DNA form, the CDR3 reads TGTGCCAGCAGTTTGGGCAGGGGAGGTTCACCCCTCCACTTT.

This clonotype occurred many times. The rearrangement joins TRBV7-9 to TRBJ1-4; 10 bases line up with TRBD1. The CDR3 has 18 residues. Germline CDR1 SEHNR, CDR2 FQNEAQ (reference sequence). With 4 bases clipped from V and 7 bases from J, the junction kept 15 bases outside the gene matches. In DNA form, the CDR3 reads TGTGCCAGCAGCTCAGCCCAGAGGGACAGGGGATTTGGTGAAAAACTGTTTTTT. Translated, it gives CASSSAQRDRGFGEKLFF.

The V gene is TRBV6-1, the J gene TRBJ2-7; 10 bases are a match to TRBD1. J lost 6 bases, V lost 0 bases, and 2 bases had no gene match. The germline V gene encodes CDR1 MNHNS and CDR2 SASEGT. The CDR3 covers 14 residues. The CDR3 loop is CASSEAGQGIEQYF. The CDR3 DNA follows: TGTGCCAGCAGTGAAGCGGGACAGGGGATCGAGCAGTACTTC.

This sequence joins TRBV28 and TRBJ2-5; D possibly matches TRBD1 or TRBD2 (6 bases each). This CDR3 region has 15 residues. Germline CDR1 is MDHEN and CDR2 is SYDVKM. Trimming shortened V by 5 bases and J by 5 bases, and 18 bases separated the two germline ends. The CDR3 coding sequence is TGTGCCAGCAGTCCCCGTGGTGGGGGGCCGGAGACCCAGTACTTC. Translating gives CASSPRGGGPETQYF.

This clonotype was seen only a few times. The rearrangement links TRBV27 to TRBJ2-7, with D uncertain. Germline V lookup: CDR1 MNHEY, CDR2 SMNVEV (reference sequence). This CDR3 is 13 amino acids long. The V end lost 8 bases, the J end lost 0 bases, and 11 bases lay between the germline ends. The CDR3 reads CASAARSSYEQYV. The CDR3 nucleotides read TGTGCCAGCGCGGCCCGAAGCTCCTACGAGCAGTACGTC.

CDR3 coding DNA: TGTGCCAGCAGCTTAGGGACAGGGCTGGGGCAGTTAAGCTCTGGGGCCAACGTCCTGACTTTC. Amino acid sequence: CASSLGTGLGQLSSGANVLTF. The chain recombines TRBV7-3 with TRBJ2-6, with TRBD1 matching over 9 bases. The CDR3 has 21 residues. The germline CDR1 and CDR2 sequences are SGHTA and FQGTGA. The V gene end was trimmed by 2 bases and the J gene end by 0 bases; junction bases not matched to a gene: 14.

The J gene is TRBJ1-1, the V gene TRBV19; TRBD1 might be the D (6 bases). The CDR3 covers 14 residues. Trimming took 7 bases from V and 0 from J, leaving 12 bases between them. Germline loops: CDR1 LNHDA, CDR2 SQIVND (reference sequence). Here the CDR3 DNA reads TGTGCCAGTAAGATCCGGGACATGAACACTGAAGCTTTCTTT. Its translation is CASKIRDMNTEAFF.

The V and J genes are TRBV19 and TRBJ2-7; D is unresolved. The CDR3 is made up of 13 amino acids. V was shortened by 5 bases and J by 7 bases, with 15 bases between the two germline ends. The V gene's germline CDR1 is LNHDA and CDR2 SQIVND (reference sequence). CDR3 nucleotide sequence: TGTGCCAGTAGTCGTGTTTCGCGCTCGGAGCAGTACTTC. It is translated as CASSRVSRSEQYF.

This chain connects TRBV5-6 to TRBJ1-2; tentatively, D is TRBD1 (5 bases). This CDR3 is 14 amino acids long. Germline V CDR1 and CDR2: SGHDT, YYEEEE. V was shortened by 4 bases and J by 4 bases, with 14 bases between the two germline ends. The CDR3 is CASSVVGDSYGYTF. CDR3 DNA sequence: TGTGCCAGCAGCGTAGTGGGAGACAGCTATGGCTACACCTTC.

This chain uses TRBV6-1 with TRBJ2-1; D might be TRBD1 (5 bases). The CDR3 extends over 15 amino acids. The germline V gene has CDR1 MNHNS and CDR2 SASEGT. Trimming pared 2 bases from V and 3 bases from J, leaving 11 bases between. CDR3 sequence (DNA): TGTGCCAGCAGTGAACTCGCAGGGCTCTACAATGAGCAGTTCTTC. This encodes CASSELAGLYNEQFF.

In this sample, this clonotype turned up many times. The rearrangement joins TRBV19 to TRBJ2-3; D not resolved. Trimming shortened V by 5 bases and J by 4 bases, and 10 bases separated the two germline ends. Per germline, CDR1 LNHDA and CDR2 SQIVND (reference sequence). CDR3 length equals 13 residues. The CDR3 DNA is TGTGCCAGTAGTTGGGGAACGCCAGATACGCAGTATTTT. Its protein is CASSWGTPDTQYF.

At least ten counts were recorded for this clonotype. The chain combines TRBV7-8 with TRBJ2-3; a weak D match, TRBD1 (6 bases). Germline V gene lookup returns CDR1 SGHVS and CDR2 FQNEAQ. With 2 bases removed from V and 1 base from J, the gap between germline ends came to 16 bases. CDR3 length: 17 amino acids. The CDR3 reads CASSLYSADRRTDTQYF. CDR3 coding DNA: TGTGCCAGCAGCTTATATAGTGCGGACAGACGCACAGATACGCAGTATTTT.

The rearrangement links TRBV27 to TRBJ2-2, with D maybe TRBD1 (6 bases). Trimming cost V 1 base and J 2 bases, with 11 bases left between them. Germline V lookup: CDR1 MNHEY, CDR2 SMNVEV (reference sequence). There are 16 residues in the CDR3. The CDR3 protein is CASSLWLGANTGELFF. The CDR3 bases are TGTGCCAGCAGTTTATGGTTGGGGGCAAACACCGGGGAGCTGTTTTTT.

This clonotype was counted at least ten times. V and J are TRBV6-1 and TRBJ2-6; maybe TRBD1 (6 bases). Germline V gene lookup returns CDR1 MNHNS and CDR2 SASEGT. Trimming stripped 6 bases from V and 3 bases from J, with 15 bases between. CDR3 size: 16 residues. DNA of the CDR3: TGTGCCAGCAGAACCCAGAGGGGGTATGGGGCCAACGTCCTGACTTTC. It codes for CASRTQRGYGANVLTF.

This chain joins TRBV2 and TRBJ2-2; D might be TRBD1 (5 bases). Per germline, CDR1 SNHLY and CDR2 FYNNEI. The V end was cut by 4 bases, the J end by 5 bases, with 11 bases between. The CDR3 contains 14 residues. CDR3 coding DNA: TGTGCCAGCAGTGTAAGACAGTCTACCGGGGAGCTGTTTTTT. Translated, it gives CASSVRQSTGELFF.

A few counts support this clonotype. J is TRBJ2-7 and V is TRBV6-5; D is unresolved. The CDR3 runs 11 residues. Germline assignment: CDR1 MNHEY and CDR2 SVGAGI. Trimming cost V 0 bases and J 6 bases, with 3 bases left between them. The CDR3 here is CASSYSAEQYF. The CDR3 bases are TGTGCCAGCAGTTACTCAGCCGAGCAGTACTTC.

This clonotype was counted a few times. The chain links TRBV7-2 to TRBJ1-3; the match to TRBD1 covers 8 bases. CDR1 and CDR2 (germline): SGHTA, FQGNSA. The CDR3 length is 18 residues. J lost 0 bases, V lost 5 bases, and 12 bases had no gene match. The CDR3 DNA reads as TGTGCCAGCAGCCCAGGGGGACAGGTATTCTCCTCTGGAAACACCATATATTTT. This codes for CASSPGGQVFSSGNTIYF.

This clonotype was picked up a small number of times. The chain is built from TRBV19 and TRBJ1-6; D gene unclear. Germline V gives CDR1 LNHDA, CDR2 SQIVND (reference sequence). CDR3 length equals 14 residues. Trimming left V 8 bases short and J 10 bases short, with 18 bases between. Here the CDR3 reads CASQTVDLRSPLHF. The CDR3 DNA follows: TGTGCCAGTCAGACCGTGGATCTTCGGTCACCCCTCCACTTT.